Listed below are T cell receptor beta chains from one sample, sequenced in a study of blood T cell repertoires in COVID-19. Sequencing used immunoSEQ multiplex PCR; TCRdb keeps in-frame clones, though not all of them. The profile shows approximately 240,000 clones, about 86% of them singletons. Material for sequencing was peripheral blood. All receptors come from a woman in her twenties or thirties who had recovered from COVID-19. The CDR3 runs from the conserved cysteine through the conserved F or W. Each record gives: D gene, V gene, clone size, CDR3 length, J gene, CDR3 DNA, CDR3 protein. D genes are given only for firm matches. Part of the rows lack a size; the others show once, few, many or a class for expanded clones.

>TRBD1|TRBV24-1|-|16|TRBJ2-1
TGTGCCACCAGTGATCGGACAGGGAAGATCCACAATGAGCAGTTCTTC
CATSDRTGKIHNEQFF
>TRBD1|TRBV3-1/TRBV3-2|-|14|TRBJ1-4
TGTGCCAGCAGCCAAGCACAGGGGAATTCGGAACTGTTTTTT
CASSQAQGNSELFF
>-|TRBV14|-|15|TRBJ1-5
TGTGCCAGCAGCCAAGAGAGGGGAGGAATCAAGCCCCAGCATTTT
CASSQERGGIKPQHF
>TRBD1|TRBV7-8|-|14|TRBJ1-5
TGTGCCAGCAGCTTTCGACAGGGTAGTCAGCCCCAGCATTTT
CASSFRQGSQPQHF
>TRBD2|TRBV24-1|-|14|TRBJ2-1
TGTGCCACCAGTACTAGCGGGAGTGGTAATGAGCAGTTCTTC
CATSTSGSGNEQFF
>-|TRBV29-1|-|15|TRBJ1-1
TGCAGCGCCGGTGCGGGGTGGGGCATGAACACTGAAGCTTTCTTT
CSAGAGWGMNTEAFF
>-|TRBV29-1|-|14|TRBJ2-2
TGCAGCGCTGGGTCGGGACAGAACACCGGGGAGCTGTTTTTT
CSAGSGQNTGELFF
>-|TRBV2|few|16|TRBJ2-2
TGTGCCAGCAGTGCCCTTTGGCCAGGTGACACCGGGGAGCTGTTTTTT
CASSALWPGDTGELFF
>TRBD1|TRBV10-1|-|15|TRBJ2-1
TGCGCCAGCAGTGAGTCAAGACAGGGTCGGAATGAGCAGTTCTTC
CASSESRQGRNEQFF
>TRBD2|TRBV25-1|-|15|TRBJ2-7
TGTGCCAGCAGTGACCCCGGGACTAGCGGCTACGAGCAGTACTTC
CASSDPGTSGYEQYF
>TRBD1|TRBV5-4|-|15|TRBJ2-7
TGTGCCAGCAGCTTTCCGGGACAGGGGAACAACGAGCAGTACTTC
CASSFPGQGNNEQYF
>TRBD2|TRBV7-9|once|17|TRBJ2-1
TGTGCCAGCAGCTTAGGACTAGCGGGAGGTCAAGGAGGTGAGCAGTTCTTC
CASSLGLAGGQGGEQFF
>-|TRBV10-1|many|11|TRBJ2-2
TGCGCCACCATCCACACCGGGGAGCTGTTTTTT
CATIHTGELFF
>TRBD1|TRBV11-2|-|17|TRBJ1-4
TGTGCCAGCAGCCCGGACAGGGAGGCTCGGCCTAATGAAAAACTGTTTTTT
CASSPDREARPNEKLFF
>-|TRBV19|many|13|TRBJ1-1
TGTGCCAGTCGAACAGGGTCCTCTATTATCGCTTTCTTT
CASRTGSSIIAFF
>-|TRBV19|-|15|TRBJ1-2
TGTGCCAGTAGTATGGCCAAGGGGTTCGACTATGGCTACACCTTC
CASSMAKGFDYGYTF
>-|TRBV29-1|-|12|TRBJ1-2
TGCAGCGTATCGGGAGGCAACTATGGCTACACCTTC
CSVSGGNYGYTF
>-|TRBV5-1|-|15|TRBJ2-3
TGCGCCAGCAGCGATCTAGCGAGCGGGACAGATACGCAGTATTTT
CASSDLASGTDTQYF
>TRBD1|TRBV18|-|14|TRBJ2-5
TGTGCCAGCTCACCAAACAGGGGGAAGGAGACCCAGTACTTC
CASSPNRGKETQYF
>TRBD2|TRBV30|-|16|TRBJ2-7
TGTGCCTGGAGTGTACAAAGCGGGAGTGACTACTACGAGCAGTACTTC
CAWSVQSGSDYYEQYF
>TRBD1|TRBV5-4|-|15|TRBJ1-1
TGTGCCAGCAGCTTGGATACAGGGGGCGTCGCTGAAGCTTTCTTT
CASSLDTGGVAEAFF
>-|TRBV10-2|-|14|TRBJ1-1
TGCGCCAGCAGTGAGCAGGGGCAGGACACTGAAGCTTTCTTT
CASSEQGQDTEAFF
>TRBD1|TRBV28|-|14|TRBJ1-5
TGTGCCAGCAGTTTTGGCGACAGGGTACAGCCCCAGCATTTT
CASSFGDRVQPQHF
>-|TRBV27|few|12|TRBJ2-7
TGTGCCAGCAGTTTTGCGTCAGGCGAGCAGTACTTC
CASSFASGEQYF
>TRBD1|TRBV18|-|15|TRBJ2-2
TGTGCCAGCTCACCGGACAGGACGAACACCGGGGAGCTGTTTTTT
CASSPDRTNTGELFF
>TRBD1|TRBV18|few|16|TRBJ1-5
TGTGCCAGCTCATCCGCCCGGGGACAGTATAATCAGCCCCAGCATTTT
CASSSARGQYNQPQHF
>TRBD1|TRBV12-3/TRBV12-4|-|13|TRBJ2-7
TGTGCCAGCAGACAGGGGGCCGGGGACGAGCAGTACTTC
CASRQGAGDEQYF
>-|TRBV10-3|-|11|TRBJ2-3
TGTGCCATCAGTCAGGGAGATACGCAGTATTTT
CAISQGDTQYF
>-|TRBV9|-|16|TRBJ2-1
TGTGCCAGCAGCCTATCCACAGGGTTGGTGCTCAATGAGCAGTTCTTC
CASSLSTGLVLNEQFF
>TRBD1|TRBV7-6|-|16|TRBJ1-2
TGTGCCAGCAGCTTAGCAACAGGGGGCGCGTCCTATGGCTACACCTTC
CASSLATGGASYGYTF